These 13 T cell receptor beta chains were sequenced from one sample in a study of low-dose radiotherapy and immunotherapy resistance in tumors. Time point denoted: before trial treatment. Alpha and beta chains were covered, as first-strand cDNA relied on TRAV- and TRBV-specific primers. TCRs were amplified for roughly 20 PCR cycles with a constant-region primer and V-primer adapter. TCRdb ran MiXCR on the reads and lists one entry per CDR3 protein. This repertoire shows about 64,000 distinct CDR3 sequences, more than 25% found once; its top ten account for 6% to 7%. This specimen was PBMCs, taken before treatment. The source is a male donor with rectosigmoid adenocarcinoma.

The V call is TRBV2, the J call TRBJ2-3; D is unclear. CDR1 and CDR2 from the germline V gene are SNHLY and FYNNEI. V was shortened by 4 bases and J by 0 bases, with 14 bases between the two germline ends. The CDR3 has 16 residues. CDR3 DNA: TGTGCCAGCAGTGTCGAGAACACGGCTAGCACAGATACGCAGTATTTT. Residues: CASSVENTASTDTQYF.

This clonotype was seen at least ten times. The CDR3 reads CASSPGTGGGETQYF. CDR3 bases: TGTGCCAGCAGCCCGGGGACAGGGGGCGGAGAGACCCAGTACTTC. The chain links TRBV11-2 to TRBJ2-5, with TRBD1 identical over 12 bases. Germline trimming cut 5 bases from V and 4 bases from J; bases unmatched to any gene: 5. CDR3 length equals 15 residues. In germline, CDR1 is SGHAT, CDR2 FQNNGV.

This clonotype has only a few counts. The CDR3 region has the DNA TGTGCCAGCAGGGTGGATCCCGGGGAGCTGTTTTTT. Amino acids: CASRVDPGELFF. V gene TRBV28 combines with J gene TRBJ2-2; D not certain. Germline CDR1 and CDR2: MDHEN and SYDVKM. Trimming pared 6 bases from V and 6 bases from J, leaving 8 bases between. The CDR3 loop spans 12 amino acids.

This clonotype was recorded at least ten times. The chain links TRBV9 to TRBJ2-1; 9 positions agree with TRBD1. With V trimmed by 3 bases and J by 7 bases, 8 bases remained unmatched. Germline V gene data show CDR1 as SGDLS and CDR2 as YYNGEE. The CDR3 is made up of 15 amino acids. CDR3 protein: CASSGLGTGRNEQFF. The DNA of the CDR3 is TGTGCCAGCAGCGGGTTAGGGACAGGGAGGAATGAGCAGTTCTTC.

This clonotype was observed at least ten times. V and J are TRBV5-4 and TRBJ2-1; D is unresolved. This CDR3 spans 16 amino acids. CDR1 is SGHNT, CDR2 YYREEE, per germline (reference sequence). V gave up 0 bases and J gave up 0 bases, with 10 bases separating them. CDR3 sequence reads: CASSLAIGSSYNEQFF. The CDR3 bases are TGTGCCAGCAGCTTGGCCATCGGAAGCTCCTACAATGAGCAGTTCTTC.

This clonotype was recorded many times. The chain couples TRBV20-1 to TRBJ2-5; D is perhaps TRBD2 (5 bases). V shed 0 bases and J shed 1 base, with 12 bases lying between them. The germline V gene has CDR1 DFQATT and CDR2 SNEGSKA (reference sequence). The CDR3 has 15 amino acids. The CDR3 region has the DNA TGCAGTGCTAGAGAAGAGGGAGTGGTCCAAGAGACCCAGTACTTC. As protein: CSAREEGVVQETQYF.

The chain links TRBV20-1 to TRBJ1-6; TRBD1 agrees at 7 bases. This CDR3 has 16 residues. Unmatched junction bases numbered 10, after V lost 0 bases and J lost 8 bases. Germline assignment: CDR1 DFQATT and CDR2 SNEGSKA (reference sequence). The CDR3 bases are TGCAGTGCTAGAGATCTTTCGACAGGGCGGCATTCACCCCTCCACTTT. Translation: CSARDLSTGRHSPLHF.

As regards this clonotype: A much larger clone lies a single base off, so this may be a read error. The chain uses TRBV7-8 and TRBJ2-1; no reliable D call. Germline V gene lookup returns CDR1 SGHVS and CDR2 FQNEAQ. The CDR3 totals 12 residues. In nucleotides, the CDR3 is TGTGTCAGCAGCTCCTCTAGGTATGAGCAGTTCTTC. It yields the protein CVSSSSRYEQFF.

The table lists this clonotype with many counts. The J gene is TRBJ2-3, the V gene TRBV20-1, with TRBD1 matching over 7 bases. This CDR3 region has 14 residues. J was trimmed by 0 bases and V by 5 bases; bases with no gene match: 5. Germline V CDR1 and CDR2: DFQATT, SNEGSKA (reference sequence). DNA for the CDR3: TGCAGTGCTCCGGGACAGTTAAGCACAGATACGCAGTATTTT. It encodes CSAPGQLSTDTQYF.

A note on this clonotype: The likely explanation is a read error, given a far larger clone one base away. The rearrangement links TRBV6-2 or TRBV6-3 to TRBJ2-5; D may be TRBD2 (6 bases). Germline CDR1 reads MNHEY; CDR2 reads SVGEGT. Trimming cost V 6 bases and J 2 bases, with 10 bases left between them. The CDR3 has 13 amino acids. This CDR3 reads CASRRGVQETQYF. The DNA of the CDR3 is TGTGCCAGCAGGCGGGGTGTACAAGAGACCCAGTACTTC.

This clonotype is categorized as medium-sized. The rearrangement uses TRBV29-1 and TRBJ2-1, with 9 bases matching TRBD2. The CDR3 totals 15 residues. CDR1 SQVTM and CDR2 ANQGSEA come from the germline V gene. The J segment lost 9 bases and the V segment lost 6 bases, leaving 15 bases of the junction unmatched. The CDR3 spells CSVVLAGGVFGEQFF. In DNA form, the CDR3 reads TGCAGCGTCGTGTTGGCGGGAGGGGTATTTGGTGAGCAGTTCTTC.

This clonotype has at least ten counts. J is TRBJ2-1 and V is TRBV24-1; tentatively, D is TRBD1 or TRBD2 (5 bases each). V was cut by 5 bases and J by 0 bases, with 7 bases left in between. Germline V lookup: CDR1 KGHDR, CDR2 SFDVKD. The CDR3 covers 14 residues. In nucleotides, the CDR3 is TGTGCCACCAGTGGTGGGGGCTCCTACAATGAGCAGTTCTTC. Protein product: CATSGGGSYNEQFF.

About this clonotype: A read error may be the cause here, since a much bigger clone is one base away. This CDR3 is CASSRTGEGDTF. The CDR3 nucleotides read TGTGCCAGCAGCAGGACAGGGGAGGGCGACACCTTC. This chain uses TRBV7-9 with TRBJ1-2; 9 bases match TRBD1. CDR1 is SEHNR and CDR2 is FQNEAQ in the germline V gene (reference sequence). The V segment lost 5 bases and the J segment 12 bases; nucleotides outside the gene matches: 7. The CDR3 length is 12 residues.